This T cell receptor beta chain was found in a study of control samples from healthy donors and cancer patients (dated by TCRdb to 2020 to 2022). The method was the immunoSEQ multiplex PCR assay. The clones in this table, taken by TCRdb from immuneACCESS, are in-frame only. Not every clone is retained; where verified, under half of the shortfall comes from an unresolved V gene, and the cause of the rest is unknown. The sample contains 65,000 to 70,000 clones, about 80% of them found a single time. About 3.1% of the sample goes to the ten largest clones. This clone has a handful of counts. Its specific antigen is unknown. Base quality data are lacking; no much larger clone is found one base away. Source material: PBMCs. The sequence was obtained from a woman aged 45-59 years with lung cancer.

The CDR3 protein is CASSSGTGKTQYF. The DNA is as follows: TGTGCCAGCAGCTCTGGGACAGGGAAGACCCAGTACTTC. The rearranged segments are TRBV7-2 and TRBJ2-5; 9 of the junction bases match TRBD1. From the germline V gene, CDR1 is SGHTA and CDR2 is FQGNSA. After removal of 4 bases from V and 6 bases from J, the junction retains 3 bases not matched to a gene. The CDR3 has 13 amino acids, counting the end cysteine and phenylalanine. The sequence is cut down to CDR3 DNA, 39 bases in frame from base 1.